The source of this TCR beta chain is a study of T-cell reconstitution after alpha-beta-depleted transplantation in children. The library targeted TCRbeta and was prepared with unique molecular identifiers. TCRdb redid the calling of the PCR reads with MiXCR, one entry per CDR3 protein. Of approximately 800,000 distinct CDR3 sequences in the sample, approximately 15% were seen once. This clonotype came up many times. The antigen is not known. V was trimmed by 0 bases and J by 4 bases, leaving 10 bases between them. CDR3 length equals 14 residues. From germline, CDR1 is MNHEY and CDR2 SVGAGI. Points from the study as a whole: Hyperexpanded clones declined; after one year, newly produced T cells mostly supplied diversity. Where some patients showed high TCRbeta diversity at day 60, it came from recipient T cells and thymic progenitors that had survived. As was reported, about two months after transplant, alpha-beta T cells came from several hundred expanded graft clones.

The V call is TRBV6-5, the J call TRBJ2-7; D is ambiguous. This TCR was recovered from a male patient younger than 18 who had a stem cell transplant for acute lymphoblastic leukemia, so the T cells may come from the graft donor. The starting material was PBMCs, mostly from graft donor cells, obtained 360 days after TCRalphabeta/CD19-depleted stem cell transplant. In DNA form, the CDR3 reads TGTGCCAGCAGTTACTCGATAGGAGTATACGAGCAGTACTTC. This gives the protein CASSYSIGVYEQYF.